The sequence of this T cell receptor (beta chain) was determined in a study of cytomegalovirus exposure and HLA in healthy donors. The length of the CDR3 is 14 residues. V shed 6 bases, J shed 4 bases, and the junction held 8 bases outside the gene matches. Germline CDR1 and CDR2: SNHLY and FYNNEI. Healthy bone marrow donors supplied every sample. A note on this clone: What it binds is not known.

Study results and caveats: Reported findings show TCR beta sequences accurately forecast HLA-A and HLA-B alleles in most subjects.

A multiplex PCR was run with 60 Vbeta primers and 13 Jbeta primers. This table comes from immunoSEQ multiplex PCR, and its TCRdb copy is limited to in-frame clones, with some not included. The sample has around 110,000 clones, 65% to 85% seen once. Sequenced sample: PBMCs. This chain joins TRBV2 and TRBJ1-1; 7 positions agree with TRBD1. This receptor was obtained from a man under 40 in good health and CMV-seronegative. CDR3 residues: CASSYATGATEAFF. The CDR3 DNA sequence: TGTGCCAGCAGCTATGCCACAGGGGCCACTGAAGCTTTCTTT. Variable domain in full (rest from reference TRBV2 and TRBJ1-1): EPEVTQTPSHQVTQMGQEVILRCVPISNHLYFYWYRQILGQKVEFLVSFYNNEISEKSEIFDDQFSVERPDGSNFTLKIRSTKLEDSAMYFCASSYATGATEAFFGQGTRLTVV.